This T cell receptor (beta chain) is from a study of long-term antiretroviral therapy in people with HIV. In the study overall: The 2015 immediate-ART recommendation came about a decade after the earliest samples. The study's findings and limits: Investigators report no available data on ART adherence, viral resistance or therapy changes. Compared with controls, HIV repertoires showed narrower CDR3 length ranges.

Sequencing used immunoSEQ v3.0 at survey level. The data were produced by immunoSEQ multiplex PCR, yet TCRdb's version contains in-frame clones alone and is incomplete. The sample lists about 27,000 clones; approximately 81% were seen once. DNA was extracted from approximately 0.95-9.8 million thawed cryopreserved PBMC. This clone was counted once. Its antigen is undetermined. The source was unsorted PBMCs, collected 3 years after starting antiretroviral therapy. The clonotype originates from a man in his forties or fifties with HIV.

CDR3 loop: CASSSQEETQYF. The CDR3 DNA reads TGTGCCAGCAGCTCGCAGGAAGAGACCCAGTACTTC. The chain is built from TRBV7-9 and TRBJ2-5; D ambiguous. The CDR3 has 12 residues. V was trimmed by 4 bases and J by 3 bases, leaving 6 bases between them. CDR1 and CDR2 from the germline V gene are SEHNR and FQNEAQ (reference sequence).